The sample holds a few counts of the clone carrying this T cell receptor beta chain. Its specificity is unknown. This record belongs to a study of cytomegalovirus exposure and HLA in healthy donors. Regarding the study as a whole: In most subjects, TCR beta sequences reportedly gave accurate predictions of HLA-A and HLA-B alleles. A later examination showed that TCR association rates differed by HLA locus, with DRB1 most and HLA-C fewest.

Trimming at V came to 0 bases and at J to 0 bases, leaving 4 bases not matched to a gene. The germline gives CDR1 SGHNT, CDR2 YENEEA. CDR3 size: 18 residues. The PCR contained 60 Vbeta and 13 Jbeta primers. TCRdb's table, derived via immunoSEQ multiplex PCR, lists solely in-frame clones and lacks some. This repertoire shows approximately 220,000 clones, almost 80% found once; its top ten account for around 1.8%. The source of this sequence is a man aged 18 to 29 in good health and CMV-seronegative. J is TRBJ2-1 and V is TRBV11-3; 11 nucleotides agree with TRBD2. Sequenced: PBMCs. CDR3 nucleotide sequence: TGTGCCAGCAGCTTAGAGACTAGCGGGACGAGCTCCTACAATGAGCAGTTCTTC. Residues: CASSLETSGTSSYNEQFF.